Here is one T cell receptor (beta chain) with its context. This entry comes from a study of blood T cell repertoires in COVID-19. Across the whole study: The United States, Italy and Spain provided the acute and convalescent COVID-19 samples. T cells, B-cell-depleted T cells, or PBMCs supplied cDNA or gDNA.

Measured with immunoSEQ multiplex PCR; TCRdb has only the in-frame clones, and not every one. The sample records fewer than 60,000 clones, roughly 84% being singletons. Trimming cost V 7 bases and J 12 bases, with 15 bases left between them. CDR3 length: 11 amino acids. Germline V lookup: CDR1 MDHEN, CDR2 SYDVKM. Followed longitudinally, the Seattle patients had been enrolled during active infection. This sequence was found in a young man with COVID-19, enrolled during active disease. V usage is TRBV28 and J usage is TRBJ1-1, with D maybe TRBD1 (5 bases). The sequencing sample was made of peripheral blood. CDR3 sequence reads: CASTRSGGTFF. The DNA of the CDR3 is TGTGCCAGCACCCGAAGCGGGGGAACTTTCTTT.